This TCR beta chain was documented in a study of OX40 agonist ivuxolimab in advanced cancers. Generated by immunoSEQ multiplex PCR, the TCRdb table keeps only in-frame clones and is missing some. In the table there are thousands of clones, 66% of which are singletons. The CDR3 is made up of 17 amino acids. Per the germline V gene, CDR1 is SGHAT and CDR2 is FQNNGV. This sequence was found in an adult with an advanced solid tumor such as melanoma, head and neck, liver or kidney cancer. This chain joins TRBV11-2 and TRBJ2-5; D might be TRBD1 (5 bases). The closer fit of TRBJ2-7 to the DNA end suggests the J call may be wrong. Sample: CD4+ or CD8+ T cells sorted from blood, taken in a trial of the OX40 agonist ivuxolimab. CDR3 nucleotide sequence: TGTGCCAGCAGCTATTCCCCATACCCAGACAGAGACTACGAGCAGTACTTC. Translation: CASSYSPYPDRDYEQYF.